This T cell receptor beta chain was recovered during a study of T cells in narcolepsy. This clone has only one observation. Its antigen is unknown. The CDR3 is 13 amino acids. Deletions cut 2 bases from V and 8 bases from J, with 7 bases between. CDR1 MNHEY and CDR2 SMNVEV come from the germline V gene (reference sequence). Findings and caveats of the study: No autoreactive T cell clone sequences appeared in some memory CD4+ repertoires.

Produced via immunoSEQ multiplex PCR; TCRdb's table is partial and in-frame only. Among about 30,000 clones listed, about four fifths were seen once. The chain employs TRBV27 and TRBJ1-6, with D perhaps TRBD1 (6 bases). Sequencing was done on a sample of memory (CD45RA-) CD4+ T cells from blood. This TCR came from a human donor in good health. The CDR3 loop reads CASSLQGYSPLHF. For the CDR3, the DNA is TGTGCCAGCAGTTTACAGGGGTATTCACCCCTCCACTTT.